The table lists the clone carrying this TCR beta chain with a few counts. Its antigen is not identified. The length of the CDR3 is 17 residues. Trimming removed 1 base from V and 0 bases from J, with 13 bases in between. Germline V gives CDR1 SGHDN, CDR2 FVKESK. Unrecorded immune exposure was likely among donors, who were nominally healthy when sampled. PCR involved 60 Vbeta and 13 Jbeta primers. Sequenced by immunoSEQ multiplex PCR; TCRdb stores in-frame clones only, minus some. Here the sample spans roughly 100,000 clones, over 65% being singletons. This sample was taken from a study of cytomegalovirus exposure and HLA in healthy donors. Study results and caveats: Presence/absence analyses assumed roughly uniform sequencing depth across donors, which may not hold.

The material sequenced was PBMCs. The chain employs TRBV14 and TRBJ2-1, with a possible D match to TRBD2 (6 bases). This clonotype was sampled from a woman between 40 and 55 years old in good health and CMV-seronegative. The CDR3 protein is CASSQGAGSSSYNEQFF. CDR3 sequence (DNA): TGTGCCAGCAGCCAAGGGGCGGGATCGAGCTCCTACAATGAGCAGTTCTTC.